The 18 T cell receptor beta chains below come from one sample, sequenced in a study of T cell repertoires in cytomegalovirus infection. For these receptors, no antigen is known. Each CDR3 protein gets one entry after TCRdb re-called the reads with MiXCR. Of fewer than 900,000 distinct CDR3 sequences listed, 25% to 35% are singletons. Specimen: cultured CD8+ T cells from PBMCs, collected from culture after CMV antigen stimulation. The receptor set was obtained from a human donor in good health (CMV status not recorded). Some clones in this sample may be carry-over from other donors' samples.

The rearrangement links TRBV5-1 to TRBJ1-1; D ambiguous. The germline V gene has CDR1 SGHRS and CDR2 YFSETQ. This CDR3 is built from 14 residues. The V end lost 3 bases, the J end lost 1 base, and 10 bases lay between the germline ends. CDR3 sequence reads: CASSYPAGNTEAFF. The DNA of the CDR3 is TGCGCCAGCAGCTACCCCGCGGGGAACACTGAAGCTTTCTTT.

The rearrangement links TRBV19 to TRBJ1-1; no definite D call. CDR3 length: 13 residues. From germline, CDR1 is LNHDA and CDR2 SQIVND (reference sequence). V was cut by 8 bases and J by 0 bases, with 10 bases left in between. CDR3 coding DNA: TGTGCCAGTGGTAAGGTCATGAACACTGAAGCTTTCTTT. This translates into CASGKVMNTEAFF.

In its sample, this clonotype was seen a few times. The CDR3 reads CASSEAGRNTIYF. CDR3 sequence (DNA): TGTGCCAGCAGTGAAGCGGGGAGAAACACCATATATTTT. This sequence joins TRBV6-1 and TRBJ1-3; D is unresolved. This CDR3 has 13 residues. V lost 0 bases and J 5 bases, leaving 5 bases between the germline ends. CDR1 is MNHNS, CDR2 SASEGT, per germline.

The chain has TRBV29-1 and TRBJ1-2; D is unresolved. Deletions cut 6 bases from V and 0 bases from J, with 20 bases between. Germline V CDR1 and CDR2: SQVTM, ANQGSEA. The CDR3 length is 16 residues. In nucleotides, the CDR3 is TGCAGCGTCCTCTTAACGGGCAGGCCCACTAACTATGGCTACACCTTC. This translates into CSVLLTGRPTNYGYTF. The complete variable domain, with remaining parts taken from reference TRBV29-1 and TRBJ1-2, reads SAVISQKPSRDICQRGTSLTIQCQVDSQVTMMFWYRQQPGQSLTLIATANQGSEATYESGFVIDKFPISRPNLTFSTLTVSNMSPEDSSIYLCSVLLTGRPTNYGYTFGSGTRLTVV.

This clonotype was found a few times. The rearrangement uses TRBV27 and TRBJ1-6; maybe TRBD1 (5 bases). V gave up 2 bases and J gave up 5 bases, with 13 bases separating them. The CDR3 is 16 residues long. CDR1 and CDR2 from the germline V gene are MNHEY and SMNVEV (reference sequence). The CDR3 region is CASSLTGRRDNSPLHF. The DNA of the CDR3 is TGTGCCAGCAGTTTAACGGGACGGAGAGATAATTCACCCCTCCACTTT.

The V and J genes are TRBV6-5 and TRBJ1-1, with 8 positions matching TRBD1. Germline assignment: CDR1 MNHEY and CDR2 SVGAGI. The CDR3 sequence is 15 residues long. Trimming removed 6 bases from V and 0 bases from J; junction bases left unmatched: 6. The CDR3 reads CASRTYRGMNTEAFF. CDR3 DNA sequence: TGTGCCAGCAGAACATACAGGGGGATGAACACTGAAGCTTTCTTT.

V usage is TRBV25-1 and J usage is TRBJ1-1; D remains ambiguous. CDR1 MGHDK and CDR2 SYGVNS come from the germline V gene. V was shortened by 6 bases and J by 4 bases, with 6 bases between the two germline ends. The CDR3 totals 11 residues. CDR3 region: CASSDPTEAFF. The CDR3 DNA sequence: TGTGCCAGCAGCGATCCCACTGAAGCTTTCTTT.

This clonotype was seen only a few times. In DNA, the CDR3 is TGTGCCAGCAGCCAATACGGGGGGGCGGACGAGCAGTACTTC. It codes for CASSQYGGADEQYF. The chain employs TRBV4-2 and TRBJ2-7; 8 nucleotides line up with TRBD2. CDR1 is LGHNA, CDR2 YNFKEQ, per germline. The CDR3 is 14 amino acids. The V and J ends lost 2 bases and 5 bases, in that order; junction bases with no gene match: 5.

The chain joins TRBV4-3 to TRBJ1-1; D remains unclear. Per the germline V gene, CDR1 is LGHNA and CDR2 is YSLEER. The CDR3 loop spans 16 amino acids. V gave up 0 bases and J gave up 10 bases, with 21 bases separating them. The chain's CDR3 is CASSQDTVETPRAAFF. The CDR3 coding sequence is TGCGCCAGCAGCCAAGATACGGTAGAGACGCCTAGGGCAGCTTTCTTT.

This clonotype occurred a few times. The V and J genes are TRBV6-6 and TRBJ1-5; D gene ambiguous. The CDR3 loop spans 14 amino acids. The V and J ends lost 0 bases and 6 bases respectively, with 9 bases between them. CDR1 MNHNY and CDR2 SVGAGI come from the germline V gene (reference sequence). The CDR3 is CASSYSGSSQPQHF. The CDR3 coding sequence is TGTGCCAGCAGTTACTCGGGGTCAAGTCAGCCCCAGCATTTT.

This clonotype was seen only once. One end of the junction is discordant with germline, which a read error may explain. The V gene is TRBV4-1, the J gene TRBJ1-3, with D perhaps matching TRBD1 (5 bases). CDR3 length: 17 amino acids. The germline gives CDR1 MGHRA, CDR2 YSYEKL. The CDR3 loop reads CASSQDFGAAPGNTIYF. The CDR3 coding sequence is TGTGCCAGCAGCCAAGATTTTGGGGCAGCTCCCGGAAACACCATATATTTT.

In its sample, this clonotype was seen a few times. V and J are TRBV6-5 and TRBJ1-2; TRBD1 matches at 11 bases. The CDR3 covers 15 residues. The J segment lost 4 bases and the V segment lost 5 bases, leaving 6 bases of the junction unmatched. Germline CDR1 and CDR2: MNHEY and SVGAGI. In DNA form, the CDR3 reads TGTGCCAGCAGTCTTAGGACAGGGGGCTCCTATGGCTACACCTTC. Protein: CASSLRTGGSYGYTF.

The sample holds a few counts of this clonotype. The genes are TRBV6-5 and TRBJ1-2; the D gene is possibly TRBD1 (6 bases). The CDR3 is made up of 14 amino acids. V was shortened by 6 bases and J by 3 bases, with 14 bases between the two germline ends. Germline V gives CDR1 MNHEY, CDR2 SVGAGI. The CDR3 DNA reads as TGTGCCAGCAGGGAACAGGGTTTTGACTATGGCTACACCTTC. It encodes CASREQGFDYGYTF.

The chain couples TRBV4-1 to TRBJ2-2; 10 bases agree with TRBD2. The CDR3 has 16 amino acids. With V trimmed by 3 bases and J by 8 bases, 9 bases remained unmatched. CDR1 and CDR2 (germline): MGHRA, YSYEKL. CDR3 region: CASSQDQRGGPGELFF. For the CDR3, the DNA is TGCGCCAGCAGCCAGGACCAGCGGGGGGGCCCGGGGGAGCTGTTTTTT.

In its sample, this clonotype was seen many times. This chain uses TRBV12-3 or TRBV12-4 with TRBJ1-5; no clear D gene. V shed 3 bases and J shed 2 bases, with 11 bases lying between them. The CDR3 consists of 15 residues. CDR3 DNA: TGTGCCAGCAGTTTGGCGGGTAATCGCAATCAGCCCCAGCATTTT. Translation gives CASSLAGNRNQPQHF.

The gene calls are TRBV6-1 and TRBJ1-1, with D possibly TRBD1 on 5 matching bases. This CDR3 contains 14 residues. Trimming removed 1 base at V and 7 bases at J, with 13 bases between. Germline V gene data show CDR1 as MNHNS and CDR2 as SASEGT. CDR3 DNA sequence: TGTGCCAGCAGTGAAGGGGTGACAGAGATTGAAGCTTTCTTT. This translates into CASSEGVTEIEAFF.

The CDR3 DNA sequence: TGTGCCAGCAAACCCCGGGACAAGGCGAACTATGGCTACACCTTC. Protein sequence: CASKPRDKANYGYTF. V and J are TRBV7-9 and TRBJ1-2; perhaps TRBD1 as D (6 bases). The V gene lost 7 bases and the J gene lost 2 bases, with 17 bases spanning the gap. This CDR3 has 15 amino acids. Looked up from germline, CDR1 is SEHNR and CDR2 is FQNEAQ (reference sequence).

This clonotype occurred a few times. The chain recombines TRBV6-2 or TRBV6-3 with TRBJ2-7; D unresolved. The V and J ends lost 6 bases and 2 bases respectively, with 14 bases between them. The CDR3 is 14 amino acids. Germline CDR1 and CDR2: MNHEY and SVGEGT. The DNA of the CDR3 is TGTGCCAGCAGCTCCTTGGGCAGCACCTACGAGCAGTACGTC. The encoded protein is CASSSLGSTYEQYV.